The source of this TCR beta chain is a study of OX40 agonist ivuxolimab in advanced cancers. Whole-study context: Among those enrolled, mean age was roughly 62 years (range about 23 to 85) and 70% to 85% were male.

Sequencing was performed with immunoSEQ multiplex PCR; in TCRdb, only in-frame clones are kept and a portion is missing. The table shows tens of thousands of clones, with roughly 94% occurring only once. The starting material was CD4+ or CD8+ T cells sorted from blood, obtained in a trial of the OX40 agonist ivuxolimab. This receptor was identified in an adult with an advanced solid tumor such as melanoma, head and neck, liver or kidney cancer.

CDR3 sequence: CASSRGLADSYNEQFF. DNA for the CDR3: TGTGCCAGCAGCAGGGGACTAGCGGACTCCTACAATGAGCAGTTCTTC. This chain joins TRBV9 and TRBJ2-1, with 11 bases aligning to TRBD2. V lost 4 bases and J lost 0; bases outside the gene matches: 3. CDR3 size: 16 residues. The germline V gene encodes CDR1 SGDLS and CDR2 YYNGEE.